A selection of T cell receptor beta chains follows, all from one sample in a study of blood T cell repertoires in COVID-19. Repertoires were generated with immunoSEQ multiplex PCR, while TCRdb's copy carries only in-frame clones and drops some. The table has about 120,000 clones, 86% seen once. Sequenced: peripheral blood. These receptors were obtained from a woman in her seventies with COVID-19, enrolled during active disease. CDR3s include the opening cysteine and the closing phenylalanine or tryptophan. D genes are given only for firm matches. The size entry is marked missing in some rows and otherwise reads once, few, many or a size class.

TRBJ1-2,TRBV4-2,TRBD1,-,TGTGCCAGCAGCCAAGCGACGACAGGGGATGGCTACACCTTC,CASSQATTGDGYTF
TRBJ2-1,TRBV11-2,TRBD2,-,TGTGCCAGCAGCTCTAGCGGGGGTATCTACAATGAGCAGTTCTTC,CASSSSGGIYNEQFF
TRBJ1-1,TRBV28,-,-,TGTGCCAGCAGTCATGGGGCTATGAACACTGAAGCTTTCTTT,CASSHGAMNTEAFF
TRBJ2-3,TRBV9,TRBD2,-,TGTGCCAGCAGCGTAGTTAGCGGGGGGGCTAAAGATACGCAGTATTTT,CASSVVSGGAKDTQYF
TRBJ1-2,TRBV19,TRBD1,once,TGTGCCAGTAGGTCCGACAGGGTCTCTTATGGCTACACCTTC,CASRSDRVSYGYTF
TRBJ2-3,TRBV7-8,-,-,TGTGCCAGCAGCCCCCGTCCACAGGGTGGGGATACGCAGTATTTT,CASSPRPQGGDTQYF
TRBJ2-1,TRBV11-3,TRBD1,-,TGTGCCAGCAGCTTAGGACTCCGGGACAGTGGCAATGAGCAGTTCTTC,CASSLGLRDSGNEQFF
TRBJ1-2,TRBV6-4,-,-,TGTGCCAGCAGTGACTCGAGGAGGAGGGTAAACTATGGCTACACCTTC,CASSDSRRRVNYGYTF
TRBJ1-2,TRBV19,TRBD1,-,TGTGCCAGTAGTGCGGATGACAGGGCGGGATCTAACTATGGCTACACCTTC,CASSADDRAGSNYGYTF
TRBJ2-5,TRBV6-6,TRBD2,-,TGTGCCAGCAGTATTGGGGGGGGTCTGACGGAAGAGACCCAGTACTTC,CASSIGGGLTEETQYF
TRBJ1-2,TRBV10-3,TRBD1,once,TGTGCCATCAGTGAGTCAACAGGGGGCTATGGCTACACCTTC,CAISESTGGYGYTF
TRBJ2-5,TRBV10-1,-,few,TGCGCCAGCAGCCCCTCGGGGATTGAGACCCAGTACTTC,CASSPSGIETQYF
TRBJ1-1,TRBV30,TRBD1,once,TGTGCCTGGAGTAGCAGGGGGGTGGGCACTGAAGCTTTCTTT,CAWSSRGVGTEAFF
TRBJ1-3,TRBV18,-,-,TGTGCCAGCTCACCCGCTACTGGAAACACCATATATTTT,CASSPATGNTIYF
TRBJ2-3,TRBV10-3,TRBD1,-,TGTGCCATCAGGCCTGACAGGGGGTTTTCAGATACGCAGTATTTT,CAIRPDRGFSDTQYF
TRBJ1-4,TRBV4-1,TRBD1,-,TGCGCCAGCAGCCAAGACCGACAGGGGGCCGCTTTTCCCCCGTATGGTGAAAAACTGTTTTTT,CASSQDRQGAAFPPYGEKLFF
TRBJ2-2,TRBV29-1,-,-,TGCAGCGTTGGGGAGGGGGAGCTGTTTTTT,CSVGEGELFF
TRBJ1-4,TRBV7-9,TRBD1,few,TGTGCCAGCAGCCCAGGGACAGGGTCAAATGAAAAACTGTTTTTT,CASSPGTGSNEKLFF
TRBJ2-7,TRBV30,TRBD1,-,TGTGCCTGGAGTCCCGGGACAGGGGTAGACGAGCAGTACTTC,CAWSPGTGVDEQYF
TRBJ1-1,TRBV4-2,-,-,TGTGCCAGCAGCCGTATAGAAAGGAACACTGAAGCTTTCTTT,CASSRIERNTEAFF
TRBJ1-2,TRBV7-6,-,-,TGTGCCAGCAGCTTATCCAGGTGGGCAGGGGCCAACTATGGCTACACCTTC,CASSLSRWAGANYGYTF
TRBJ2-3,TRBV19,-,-,TGTGCCAGTAGTGGGCCAGGAACAGATACGCAGTATTTT,CASSGPGTDTQYF
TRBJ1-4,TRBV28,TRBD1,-,TGTGCCAGCAGTTTCAGTAGACAGGGGGATGAAAAACTGTTTTTT,CASSFSRQGDEKLFF
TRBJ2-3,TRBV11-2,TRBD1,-,TGTGCCAGCAGCTTCGGACAGGGTGCAGATACGCAGTATTTT,CASSFGQGADTQYF
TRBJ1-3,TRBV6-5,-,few,TGTGCCAGCAGGACAGAGGCGGCAACTGGAAACACCATATATTTT,CASRTEAATGNTIYF
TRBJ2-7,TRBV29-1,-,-,TGCAGCGTCGGCCCGGGGGGCTCGGGCGAGCAGTACTTC,CSVGPGGSGEQYF
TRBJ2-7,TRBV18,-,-,TGTGCCAGCTCCCAGCTTCGGGCGGGGGAGCAGTACTTC,CASSQLRAGEQYF
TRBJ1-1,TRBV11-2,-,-,TGTGCCAGCAGCTTAGTAGAGAACACTGAAGCTTTCTTT,CASSLVENTEAFF
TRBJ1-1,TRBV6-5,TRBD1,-,TGTGCCAGCATGACCCCGGGACAGGGGACCGCTTTCTTT,CASMTPGQGTAFF
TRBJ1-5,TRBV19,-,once,TGTGCCAGTAGTATTCGACACATCAATCAGCCCCAGCATTTT,CASSIRHINQPQHF
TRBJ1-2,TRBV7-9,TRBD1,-,TGTGCCGGGGGACAGGGGGCGTTTGGCTACACCTTC,CAGGQGAFGYTF
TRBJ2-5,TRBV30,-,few,TGTGCCTGGAGTGTAGTTGGCAGGGAAGAGACCCAGTACTTC,CAWSVVGREETQYF
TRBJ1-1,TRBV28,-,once,TGTGCCAGCAGTCCCACGGACTTAGGAAGCACTGAAGCTTTCTTT,CASSPTDLGSTEAFF
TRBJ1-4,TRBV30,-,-,TGTGCCTGGAGTCCTGATGAAAAACTGTTTTTT,CAWSPDEKLFF
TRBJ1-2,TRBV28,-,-,TGCCTGACCCACCCTGGCACACGGGGCTATGGCTACACCTTC,CLTHPGTRGYGYTF
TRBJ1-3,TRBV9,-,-,TGTGCCAGCAGCCCCCTGACAGGAATGAAAGGAAACACCATATATTTT,CASSPLTGMKGNTIYF
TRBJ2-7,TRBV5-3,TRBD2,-,TGTGCCAGAAGAACTCGGGGGGTCTACGAGCAGTACTTC,CARRTRGVYEQYF
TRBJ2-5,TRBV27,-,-,TGTGCCAGCAGTCTCCGGGGAGAGACCCAGTACTTC,CASSLRGETQYF
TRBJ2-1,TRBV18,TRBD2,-,TGTGCCAGCTCAAACCAGCGGGGGGGCAATGAGCAGTTCTTC,CASSNQRGGNEQFF
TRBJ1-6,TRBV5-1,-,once,TGCGCCAGCAGCTTGTCAGGGGAGCCACCCCTCCACTTT,CASSLSGEPPLHF